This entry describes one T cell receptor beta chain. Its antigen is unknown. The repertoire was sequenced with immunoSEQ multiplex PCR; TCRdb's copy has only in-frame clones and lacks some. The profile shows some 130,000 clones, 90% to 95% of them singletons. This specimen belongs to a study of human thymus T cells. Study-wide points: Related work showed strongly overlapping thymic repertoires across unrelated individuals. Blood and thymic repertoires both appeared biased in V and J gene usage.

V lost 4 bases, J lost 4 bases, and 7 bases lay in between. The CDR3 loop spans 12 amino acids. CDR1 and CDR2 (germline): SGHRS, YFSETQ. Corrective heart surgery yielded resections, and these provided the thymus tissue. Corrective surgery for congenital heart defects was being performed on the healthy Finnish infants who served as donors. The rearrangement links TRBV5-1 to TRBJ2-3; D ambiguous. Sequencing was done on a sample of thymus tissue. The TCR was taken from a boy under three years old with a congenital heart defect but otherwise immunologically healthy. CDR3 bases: TGCGCCAGCAGCCACGGTCCAGATACGCAGTATTTT. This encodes CASSHGPDTQYF.